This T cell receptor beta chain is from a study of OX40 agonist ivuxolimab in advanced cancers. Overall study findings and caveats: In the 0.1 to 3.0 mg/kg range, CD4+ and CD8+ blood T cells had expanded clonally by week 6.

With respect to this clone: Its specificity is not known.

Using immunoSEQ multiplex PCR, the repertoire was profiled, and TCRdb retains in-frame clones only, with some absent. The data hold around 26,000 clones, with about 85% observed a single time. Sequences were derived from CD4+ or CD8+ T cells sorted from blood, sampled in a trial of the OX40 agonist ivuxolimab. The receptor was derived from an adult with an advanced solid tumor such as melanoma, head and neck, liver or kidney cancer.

The CDR3 here is CASEPKAFF. CDR3 nucleotides: TGTGCCAGCGAGCCAAAGGCTTTCTTT. The genes are TRBV2 and TRBJ1-1, with D uncertain. Germline assignment: CDR1 SNHLY and CDR2 FYNNEI. V dropped 8 bases and J dropped 11 bases, with 9 bases sitting between them. This CDR3 is 9 amino acids long.